The subject of this entry is one T cell receptor beta chain. Its antigen is as yet unknown. This sample is drawn from a study of cytomegalovirus exposure and HLA in healthy donors. Study in general: Ancestry clustering placed about 80% of under 450 genotyped donors in the Caucasian-associated cluster.

Study-wide points: Presence/absence analyses assumed roughly uniform sequencing depth across donors.

The CDR3 is made up of 12 amino acids. Germline V gene lookup returns CDR1 SQVTM and CDR2 ANQGSEA. The V end lost 6 bases, the J end lost 5 bases, and 13 bases lay between the germline ends. The PCR contained 60 Vbeta and 13 Jbeta primers. This table comes from immunoSEQ multiplex PCR, and its TCRdb copy is limited to in-frame clones, with some not included. This sample has under 100,000 clones, with over 70% found just once. The chain joins TRBV29-1 to TRBJ1-1, with TRBD1 as a possible D gene (5 bases). The TCR comes from a boy aged 10-17 years in good health and CMV-seronegative. The sample consisted of PBMCs. The CDR3 DNA reads TGCAGCGTCGGGGGACGGCGAACTGAAGCTTTCTTT. Its protein is CSVGGRRTEAFF. The full variable domain, its missing parts supplied by reference TRBV29-1 and TRBJ1-1, is SAVISQKPSRDICQRGTSLTIQCQVDSQVTMMFWYRQQPGQSLTLIATANQGSEATYESGFVIDKFPISRPNLTFSTLTVSNMSPEDSSIYLCSVGGRRTEAFFGQGTRLTVV.